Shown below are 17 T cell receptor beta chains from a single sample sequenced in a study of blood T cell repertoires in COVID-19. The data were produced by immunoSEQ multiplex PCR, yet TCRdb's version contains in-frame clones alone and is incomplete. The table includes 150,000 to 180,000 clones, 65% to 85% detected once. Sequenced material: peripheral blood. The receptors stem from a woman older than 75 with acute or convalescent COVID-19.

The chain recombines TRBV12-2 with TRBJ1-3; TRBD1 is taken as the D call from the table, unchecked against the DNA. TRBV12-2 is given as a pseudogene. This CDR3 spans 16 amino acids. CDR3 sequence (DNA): TGTGCAAGTCGCCCCAGGACACTCCGCTCTGGAAACACCATATATTTT. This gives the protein CASRPRTLRSGNTIYF.

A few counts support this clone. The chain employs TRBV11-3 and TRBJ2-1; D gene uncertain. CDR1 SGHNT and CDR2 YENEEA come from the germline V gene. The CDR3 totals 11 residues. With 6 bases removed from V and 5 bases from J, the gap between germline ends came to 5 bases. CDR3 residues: CASSTDNEQFF. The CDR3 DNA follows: TGTGCCAGCAGTACAGACAATGAGCAGTTCTTC.

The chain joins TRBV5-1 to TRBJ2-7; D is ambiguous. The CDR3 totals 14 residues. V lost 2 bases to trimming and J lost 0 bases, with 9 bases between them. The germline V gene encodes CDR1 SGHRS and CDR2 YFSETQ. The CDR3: CASSFAVTSYEQYF. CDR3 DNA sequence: TGCGCCAGCAGCTTTGCGGTTACCTCCTACGAGCAGTACTTC.

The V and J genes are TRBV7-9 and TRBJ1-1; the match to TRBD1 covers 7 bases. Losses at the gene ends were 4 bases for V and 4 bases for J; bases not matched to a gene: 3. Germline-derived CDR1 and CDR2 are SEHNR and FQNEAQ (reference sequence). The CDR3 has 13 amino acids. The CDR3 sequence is CASSSGTATEAFF. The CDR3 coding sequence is TGTGCCAGCAGCTCCGGGACAGCCACTGAAGCTTTCTTT.

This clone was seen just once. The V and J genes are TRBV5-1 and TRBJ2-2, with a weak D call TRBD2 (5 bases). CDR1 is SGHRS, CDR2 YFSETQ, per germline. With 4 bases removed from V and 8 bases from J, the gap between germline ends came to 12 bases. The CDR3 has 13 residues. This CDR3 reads CASSPTSGGELFF. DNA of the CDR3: TGCGCCAGCAGCCCGACGTCGGGGGGGGAGCTGTTTTTT.

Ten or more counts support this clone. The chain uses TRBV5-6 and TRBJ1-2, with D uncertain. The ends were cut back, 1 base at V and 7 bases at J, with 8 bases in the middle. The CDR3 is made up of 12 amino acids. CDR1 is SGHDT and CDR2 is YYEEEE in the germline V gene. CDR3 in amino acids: CASSLIPGGYTF. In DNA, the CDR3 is TGTGCCAGCAGCTTGATCCCGGGTGGCTACACCTTC.

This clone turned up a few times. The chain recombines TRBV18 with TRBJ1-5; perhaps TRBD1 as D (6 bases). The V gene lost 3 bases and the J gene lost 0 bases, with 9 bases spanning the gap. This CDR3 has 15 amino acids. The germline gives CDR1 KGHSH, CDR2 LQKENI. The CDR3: CASSPDRASNQPQHF. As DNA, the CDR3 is TGTGCCAGCTCACCGGACAGAGCTAGCAATCAGCCCCAGCATTTT. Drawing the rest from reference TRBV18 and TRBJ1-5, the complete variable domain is NAGVMQNPRHLVRRRGQEARLRCSPMKGHSHVYWYRQLPEEGLKFMVYLQKENIIDESGMPKERFSAEFPKEGPSILRIQQVVRGDSAAYFCASSPDRASNQPQHFGDGTRLSIL.

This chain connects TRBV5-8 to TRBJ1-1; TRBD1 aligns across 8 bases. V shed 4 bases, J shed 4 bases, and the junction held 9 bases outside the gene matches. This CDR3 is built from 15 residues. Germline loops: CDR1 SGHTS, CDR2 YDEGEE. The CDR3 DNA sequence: TGTGCCAGCAGCCTTACGACAGGGGTGCCCACTGAAGCTTTCTTT. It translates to CASSLTTGVPTEAFF.

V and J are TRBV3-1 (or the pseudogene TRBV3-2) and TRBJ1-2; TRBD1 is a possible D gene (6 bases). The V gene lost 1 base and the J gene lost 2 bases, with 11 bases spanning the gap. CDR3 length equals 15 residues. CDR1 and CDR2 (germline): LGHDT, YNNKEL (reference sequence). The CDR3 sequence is CASSQVWGGNYGYTF. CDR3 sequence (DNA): TGTGCCAGCAGCCAAGTCTGGGGGGGCAACTATGGCTACACCTTC.

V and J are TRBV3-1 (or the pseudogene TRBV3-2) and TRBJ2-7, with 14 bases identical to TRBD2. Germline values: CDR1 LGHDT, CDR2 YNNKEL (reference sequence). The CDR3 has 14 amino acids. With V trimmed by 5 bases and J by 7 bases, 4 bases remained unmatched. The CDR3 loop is CASSKGLAGVEQYF. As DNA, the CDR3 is TGTGCCAGCAGCAAGGGACTAGCGGGAGTTGAGCAGTACTTC.

The DNA for the CDR3 is TGTGCCAGCAGCCCGAACGGACAGGGCACCCACGAGCAGTACTTC. It codes for CASSPNGQGTHEQYF. The chain employs TRBV7-2 and TRBJ2-7, with 8 bases identical to TRBD1. The CDR3 spans 15 residues. V dropped 5 bases and J dropped 5; count of bases not matched to a gene: 11. From germline, CDR1 is SGHTA and CDR2 FQGNSA.

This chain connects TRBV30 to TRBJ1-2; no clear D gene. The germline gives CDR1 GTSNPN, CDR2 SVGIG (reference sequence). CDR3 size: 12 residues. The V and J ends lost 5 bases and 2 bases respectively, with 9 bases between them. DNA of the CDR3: TGTGCCTGGGATGGAGGAAACTATGGCTACACCTTC. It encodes CAWDGGNYGYTF.

The CDR3, as DNA: TGTGCCAGCAAAGGGACAGGAGTCACCGGGGAGCTGTTTTTT. This encodes CASKGTGVTGELFF. V gene TRBV6-5 combines with J gene TRBJ2-2, with 8 bases lining up with TRBD1. This CDR3 spans 14 amino acids. V was clipped by 7 bases and J by 4 bases; unmatched bases: 5. The germline V gene has CDR1 MNHEY and CDR2 SVGAGI.

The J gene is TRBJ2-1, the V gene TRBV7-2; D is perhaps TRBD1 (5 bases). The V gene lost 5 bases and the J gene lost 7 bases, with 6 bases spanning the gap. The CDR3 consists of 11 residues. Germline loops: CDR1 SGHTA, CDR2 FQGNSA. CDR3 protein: CASSGQNEQFF. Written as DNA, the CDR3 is TGTGCCAGCAGCGGACAAAATGAGCAGTTCTTC.

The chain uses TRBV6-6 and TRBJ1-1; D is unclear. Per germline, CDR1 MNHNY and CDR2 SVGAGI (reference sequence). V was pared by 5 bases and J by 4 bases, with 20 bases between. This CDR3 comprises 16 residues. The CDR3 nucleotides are TGTGCCAGCAGTGGGGAGAGCGGGTGGCTCGCCACTGAAGCTTTCTTT. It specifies CASSGESGWLATEAFF.

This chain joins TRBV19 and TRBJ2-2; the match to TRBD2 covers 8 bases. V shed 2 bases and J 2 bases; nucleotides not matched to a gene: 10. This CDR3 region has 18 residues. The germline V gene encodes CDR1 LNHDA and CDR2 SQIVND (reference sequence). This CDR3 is CASSIKGSGTINTGELFF. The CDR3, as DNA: TGTGCCAGTAGTATAAAGGGTAGCGGGACGATAAACACCGGGGAGCTGTTTTTT.

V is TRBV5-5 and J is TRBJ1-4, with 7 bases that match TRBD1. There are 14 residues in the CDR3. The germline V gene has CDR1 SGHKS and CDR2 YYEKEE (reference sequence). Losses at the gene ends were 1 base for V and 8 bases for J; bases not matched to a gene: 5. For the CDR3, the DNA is TGTGCCAGCAGCTTGTTACAGGGGAACGAAAAACTGTTTTTT. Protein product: CASSLLQGNEKLFF.